This passage covers 31 T cell receptor beta chains from one sample sequenced in a study of identical twins. MiXCR was run by TCRdb on the 5' RACE reads, yielding one entry per CDR3 protein. The sample holds a few hundred thousand distinct CDR3 sequences, roughly 13% seen once. In addition, the sample was reused for a study of yellow fever vaccine responses in identical twins.

Specimen: memory (CD45RO+) T cells sorted from blood. These receptors originate from a young woman in good health.

This clonotype has only a few counts. The J gene is TRBJ1-5, the V gene TRBV15; D ambiguous. This CDR3 has 12 amino acids. Germline V gene sequence: CDR1 LNHNV, CDR2 YYDKDF (reference sequence). Trimming removed 8 bases from V and 3 bases from J, with 8 bases in between. The CDR3 sequence is CATGSYNQPQHF. CDR3 coding DNA: TGTGCCACCGGGTCATACAATCAGCCCCAGCATTTT.

This clonotype was seen a handful of times. This chain uses TRBV28 with TRBJ2-2; D is unresolved. V was pared by 4 bases and J by 7 bases, with 16 bases between. Germline lookup yields CDR1 MDHEN and CDR2 SYDVKM. The CDR3 has 15 amino acids. In DNA form, the CDR3 reads TGTGCCAGCAGTTCGGATACACCAAGGGTCGGGGAGCTGTTTTTT. Encoded protein: CASSSDTPRVGELFF.

This clonotype has ten or more counts. The V call is TRBV18, the J call TRBJ2-1; 10 positions agree with TRBD1. V shed 8 bases, J shed 5 bases, and the junction held 9 bases outside the gene matches. Germline CDR1 is KGHSH and CDR2 is LQKENI. This CDR3 region has 15 residues. The CDR3 nucleotides read TGTGCCAGCCCTGGACCGGGACAGGGGAACAATGAGCAGTTCTTC. Its protein is CASPGPGQGNNEQFF.

This clonotype has a handful of counts. V usage is TRBV3-1 and J usage is TRBJ2-3; 9 bases are a match to TRBD2. Germline values: CDR1 LGHDT, CDR2 YNNKEL (reference sequence). V dropped 7 bases and J dropped 3; count of bases not matched to a gene: 8. CDR3 length: 15 residues. CDR3 protein: CASTLMAGGTDTQYF. The CDR3 DNA reads as TGTGCCAGCACCCTTATGGCGGGAGGGACAGATACGCAGTATTTT.

This clonotype occurred a few times. The V gene is TRBV20-1, the J gene TRBJ2-3; D is uncertain. Germline V gene sequence: CDR1 DFQATT, CDR2 SNEGSKA (reference sequence). V dropped 0 bases and J dropped 2 bases, with 9 bases sitting between them. The length of the CDR3 is 14 residues. This CDR3 reads CSARDWAVTDTQYF. CDR3 nucleotide sequence: TGCAGTGCTAGAGATTGGGCAGTCACAGATACGCAGTATTTT.

The CDR3 sequence is CASSQRRVSGGSTDTQYF. The CDR3 nucleotides are TGTGCCAGCAGCCAGAGGAGGGTTAGCGGGGGAAGCACAGATACGCAGTATTTT. The V call is TRBV9, the J call TRBJ2-3, with 9 bases aligning to TRBD2. CDR1 and CDR2 (germline): SGDLS, YYNGEE. The CDR3 covers 18 residues. The ends lost 4 bases at V and 0 bases at J; junction bases unmatched: 12.

In its sample, this clonotype was seen a few times. The genes are TRBV7-3 and TRBJ2-7, with 9 bases lining up with TRBD1. CDR1 and CDR2 (germline): SGHTA, FQGTGA. This CDR3 is built from 15 residues. V was pared by 1 base and J by 2 bases, with 3 bases of the junction left unmatched. This CDR3 is CASSLNNRGPYEQYF. DNA for the CDR3: TGTGCCAGCAGCTTAAATAACAGGGGGCCCTACGAGCAGTACTTC.

This clonotype was counted only a few times. Lacking the conserved final phenylalanine or tryptophan, this CDR3 likely reflects a read error. It is unclear where the CDR3 begins or ends on the DNA, so no DNA is shown, and the CDR3 is as TCRdb lists it. The V call is TRBV6-5, the J call TRBJ2-7; TRBD1 is the table's D call, not checked against the DNA. Both ends counted, the CDR3 spans 14 residues. CDR1 MNHEY and CDR2 SVGAGI come from the germline V gene. CDR3 amino acids: CASSYSIQGGMGFL.

In its sample, this clonotype was seen a few times. The chain is built from TRBV28 and TRBJ2-5, with 10 bases fitting TRBD2. The germline V gene has CDR1 MDHEN and CDR2 SYDVKM. Trimming at V came to 1 base and at J to 5 bases, leaving 1 base not matched to a gene. The CDR3 has 14 amino acids. This chain's CDR3 is CASSLLGLAETQYF. The CDR3 DNA reads as TGTGCCAGCAGTTTATTGGGACTAGCGGAGACCCAGTACTTC.

The rearrangement links TRBV6-1 to TRBJ1-1; D remains ambiguous. V was trimmed by 6 bases and J by 1 base, leaving 18 bases between them. The CDR3 is made up of 16 amino acids. From germline, CDR1 is MNHNS and CDR2 SASEGT. CDR3 sequence: CASRPRETRGNTEAFF. In DNA form, the CDR3 reads TGTGCCAGCAGGCCACGGGAAACACGGGGGAACACTGAAGCTTTCTTT.

This clonotype was counted a few times. The rearrangement uses TRBV27 and TRBJ1-2, with a weak D call TRBD1 (6 bases). This CDR3 comprises 16 residues. V was pared by 8 bases and J by 3 bases, with 22 bases between. Per the germline V gene, CDR1 is MNHEY and CDR2 is SMNVEV (reference sequence). Here the CDR3 reads CASAFYPPQGDYGYTF. The CDR3, as DNA: TGTGCCAGCGCGTTTTACCCCCCACAGGGTGACTATGGCTACACCTTC.

This clonotype was seen ten or more times. J is TRBJ2-3 and V is TRBV5-1; 13 bases are shared with TRBD2. The J segment lost 4 bases and the V segment lost 4 bases, leaving 3 bases of the junction unmatched. The germline V gene encodes CDR1 SGHRS and CDR2 YFSETQ. The CDR3 length is 15 residues. CDR3 coding DNA: TGCGCCAGCAGCCCCGGACTAGCGGGAGCAGATACGCAGTATTTT. It translates to CASSPGLAGADTQYF.

The chain recombines TRBV5-6 with TRBJ2-1; TRBD2 aligns across 14 bases. Unmatched junction bases numbered 8, after V lost 4 bases and J lost 2 bases. Germline CDR1 is SGHDT and CDR2 is YYEEEE. The CDR3 totals 18 residues. CDR3 in amino acids: CASSLEGLAGGTYNEQFF. In nucleotides, the CDR3 is TGTGCCAGCAGCCTCGAAGGACTAGCGGGAGGAACCTACAATGAGCAGTTCTTC.

This clonotype was seen a few times. CDR3 in amino acids: CASRPSGGLSSYEQYF. CDR3 nucleotide sequence: TGTGCCAGTAGGCCCTCAGGGGGCTTGAGCTCCTACGAGCAGTACTTC. This sequence joins TRBV19 and TRBJ2-7; 8 bases match TRBD1. Germline V lookup: CDR1 LNHDA, CDR2 SQIVND (reference sequence). There are 16 residues in the CDR3. Losses at the gene ends were 6 bases for V and 0 bases for J; bases not matched to a gene: 10.

The genes are TRBV6-2 or TRBV6-3 and TRBJ2-1; 8 bases agree with TRBD1. This CDR3 region has 16 residues. CDR1 and CDR2 from the germline V gene are MNHEY and SVGEGT. V shed 2 bases, J shed 5 bases, and the junction held 8 bases outside the gene matches. Here the CDR3 reads CASSYPPGQGNNEQFF. The CDR3 DNA follows: TGTGCCAGCAGTTACCCCCCCGGACAGGGTAACAATGAGCAGTTCTTC.

The V call is TRBV14, the J call TRBJ2-1, with TRBD2 identical over 10 bases. Germline V gene data show CDR1 as SGHDN and CDR2 as FVKESK. The CDR3 runs 17 residues. Trimming removed 3 bases from V and 1 base from J; junction bases left unmatched: 6. The CDR3 nucleotides read TGTGCCAGCAGCCACCTCCCGGGACTAGCGTCCTACAATGAGCAGTTCTTC. This sequence encodes CASSHLPGLASYNEQFF.

This clonotype was recorded at least ten times. V usage is TRBV10-3 and J usage is TRBJ2-3; a possible D gene is TRBD1 (7 bases). V gave up 9 bases and J gave up 1 base, with 14 bases separating them. Germline-derived CDR1 and CDR2 are ENHRY and SYGVKD. The CDR3 is 14 amino acids. The CDR3, as DNA: TGTGCCATGAACAGGGGAGGTGGCACAGATACGCAGTATTTT. Translated, it gives CAMNRGGGTDTQYF.

The chain couples TRBV20-1 to TRBJ2-5; no clear D. V lost 6 bases and J 1 base, leaving 12 bases between the germline ends. The CDR3 covers 13 residues. Germline assignment: CDR1 DFQATT and CDR2 SNEGSKA (reference sequence). CDR3 protein: CSARRYPQETQYF. CDR3 sequence (DNA): TGCAGTGCAAGACGCTACCCCCAAGAGACCCAGTACTTC.

The gene calls are TRBV3-1 and TRBJ2-3, with 7 bases matching TRBD2. The CDR3 runs 14 residues. CDR1 LGHDT and CDR2 YNNKEL come from the germline V gene (reference sequence). V was pared by 7 bases and J by 4 bases, with 8 bases of the junction left unmatched. CDR3 nucleotide sequence: TGTGCCAGCAATTGGGGCGGGAGTTCAGATACGCAGTATTTT. Its protein product is CASNWGGSSDTQYF.

This clonotype was counted between two and nine times. The V call is TRBV6-5, the J call TRBJ2-1, with 8 bases identical to TRBD2. The CDR3 runs to 14 residues. The germline V gene has CDR1 MNHEY and CDR2 SVGAGI. The V and J ends lost 7 bases and 7 bases, in that order; junction bases with no gene match: 9. DNA for the CDR3: TGTGCCAGCAATTTAGCGGGGATTAGTAATGAGCAGTTCTTC. Translating gives CASNLAGISNEQFF.

This clonotype has only a few counts. The gene calls are TRBV6-2 or TRBV6-3 and TRBJ2-7; the match to TRBD1 covers 8 bases. The CDR3 is 16 amino acids. Germline CDR1 MNHEY, CDR2 SVGEGT. Losses at the gene ends were 6 bases for V and 3 bases for J; bases not matched to a gene: 13. The CDR3 DNA sequence: TGTGCCAGCAGATTTACCGGGACAGGAGCCAACTACGAGCAGTACTTC. Its translation: CASRFTGTGANYEQYF.

A single count supports this clonotype. This chain joins TRBV12-3 or TRBV12-4 and TRBJ2-3; a weak D match, TRBD2 (5 bases). CDR3 length: 14 residues. V gave up 5 bases and J gave up 4 bases, with 13 bases separating them. The CDR3 protein is CASSPLGRADTQYF. For the CDR3, the DNA is TGTGCCAGCAGTCCACTAGGTCGCGCAGATACGCAGTATTTT.

The chain combines TRBV29-1 with TRBJ2-5, with D unclear. Germline CDR1 and CDR2: SQVTM and ANQGSEA. This CDR3 is built from 14 residues. Trimming took 4 bases from V and 4 from J, leaving 16 bases between them. The CDR3 is CSVGLLSGPETQYF. The CDR3 DNA is TGCAGCGTTGGACTCCTCTCTGGCCCAGAGACCCAGTACTTC.

This chain uses TRBV3-1 with TRBJ2-5, with 10 bases that match TRBD2. The CDR3 runs to 14 residues. Germline-derived CDR1 and CDR2 are LGHDT and YNNKEL (reference sequence). Trimming cost V 4 bases and J 5 bases; bases outside gene matches: 4. This CDR3 reads CASSLISGGETQYF. The CDR3 DNA reads TGTGCCAGCAGCCTAATTAGCGGGGGGGAGACCCAGTACTTC.

Only a few counts were recorded for this clonotype. The chain carries TRBV11-2 and TRBJ2-6, with 9 positions matching TRBD1. Trimming cost V 5 bases and J 2 bases; bases outside gene matches: 10. Germline CDR1 reads SGHAT; CDR2 reads FQNNGV. The CDR3 sequence is 18 residues long. The CDR3 reads CASSDLPGQGPGANVLTF. As DNA, the CDR3 is TGTGCCAGCAGCGACCTTCCGGGACAGGGTCCTGGGGCCAACGTCCTGACTTTC.

The genes are TRBV4-2 and TRBJ2-5, with 10 bases matching TRBD2. This CDR3 has 16 amino acids. V lost 1 base to trimming and J lost 1 base; unmatched junction nucleotides: 3. Looked up from germline, CDR1 is LGHNA and CDR2 is YNFKEQ. Here the CDR3 DNA reads TGTGCCAGCAGCCAAGCTAGCGGGGGCCTCCAAGAGACCCAGTACTTC. Its protein product is CASSQASGGLQETQYF.

This clonotype has a handful of counts. This chain links TRBV6-2 or TRBV6-3 with TRBJ2-3; D gene ambiguous. V was pared by 3 bases and J by 6 bases, with 13 bases between. The CDR3 is made up of 14 amino acids. The germline V gene has CDR1 MNHEY and CDR2 SVGEGT. The CDR3, as DNA: TGTGCCAGCAGTTATGGCGAGGAGACGGATACGCAGTATTTT. Translating it yields CASSYGEETDTQYF.

The CDR3 loop is CASSRGVGYNEQFF. The CDR3 DNA reads TGTGCCAGCAGCCGCGGCGTGGGTTACAATGAGCAGTTCTTC. This chain links TRBV7-6 with TRBJ2-1, with D hard to call. In germline, CDR1 is SGHVS, CDR2 FNYEAQ. This CDR3 region has 14 residues. Trimming took 5 bases from V and 4 from J, leaving 12 bases between them.

The chain has TRBV20-1 and TRBJ2-5; a possible D gene is TRBD2 (5 bases). Per germline, CDR1 DFQATT and CDR2 SNEGSKA (reference sequence). This CDR3 region has 15 residues. V was trimmed by 0 bases and J by 5 bases, leaving 16 bases between them. CDR3 DNA sequence: TGCAGTGCTAGAGATCCGGGAACCGTCGGCGAGACCCAGTACTTC. Its protein is CSARDPGTVGETQYF.

V gene TRBV11-2 combines with J gene TRBJ2-7, with 9 nucleotides matching TRBD1. The CDR3 has 15 amino acids. V shed 3 bases and J 0 bases; nucleotides not matched to a gene: 3. Per the germline V gene, CDR1 is SGHAT and CDR2 is FQNNGV. CDR3 sequence (DNA): TGTGCCAGCAGCTTTAGGACAGGGGACTCCTACGAGCAGTACTTC. Protein product: CASSFRTGDSYEQYF.

The genes are TRBV19 and TRBJ2-6; TRBD1 aligns across 7 bases. J lost 0 bases, V lost 5 bases, and 10 bases had no gene match. Germline V lookup: CDR1 LNHDA, CDR2 SQIVND (reference sequence). CDR3 length: 18 amino acids. The CDR3 region is CASSPALTGLSGANVLTF. CDR3 bases: TGTGCCAGTAGTCCAGCTCTGACAGGGCTCTCTGGGGCCAACGTCCTGACTTTC.